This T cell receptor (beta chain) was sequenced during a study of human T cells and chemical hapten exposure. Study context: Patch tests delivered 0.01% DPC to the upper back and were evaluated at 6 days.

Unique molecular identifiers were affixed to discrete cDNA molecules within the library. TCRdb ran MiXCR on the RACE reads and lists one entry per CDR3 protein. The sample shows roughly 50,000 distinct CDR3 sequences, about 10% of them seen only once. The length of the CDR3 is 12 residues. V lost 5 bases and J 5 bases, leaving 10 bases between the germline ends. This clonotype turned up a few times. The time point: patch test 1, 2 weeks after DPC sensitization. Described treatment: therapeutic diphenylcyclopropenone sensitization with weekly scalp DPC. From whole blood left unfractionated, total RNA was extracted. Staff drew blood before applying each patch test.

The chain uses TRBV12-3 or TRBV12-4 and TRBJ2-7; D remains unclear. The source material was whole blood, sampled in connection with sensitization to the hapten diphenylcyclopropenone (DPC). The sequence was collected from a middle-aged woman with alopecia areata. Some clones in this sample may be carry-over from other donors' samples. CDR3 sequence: CASSPLRNEQYF. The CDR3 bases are TGTGCCAGCAGTCCACTAAGAAACGAGCAGTACTTC.